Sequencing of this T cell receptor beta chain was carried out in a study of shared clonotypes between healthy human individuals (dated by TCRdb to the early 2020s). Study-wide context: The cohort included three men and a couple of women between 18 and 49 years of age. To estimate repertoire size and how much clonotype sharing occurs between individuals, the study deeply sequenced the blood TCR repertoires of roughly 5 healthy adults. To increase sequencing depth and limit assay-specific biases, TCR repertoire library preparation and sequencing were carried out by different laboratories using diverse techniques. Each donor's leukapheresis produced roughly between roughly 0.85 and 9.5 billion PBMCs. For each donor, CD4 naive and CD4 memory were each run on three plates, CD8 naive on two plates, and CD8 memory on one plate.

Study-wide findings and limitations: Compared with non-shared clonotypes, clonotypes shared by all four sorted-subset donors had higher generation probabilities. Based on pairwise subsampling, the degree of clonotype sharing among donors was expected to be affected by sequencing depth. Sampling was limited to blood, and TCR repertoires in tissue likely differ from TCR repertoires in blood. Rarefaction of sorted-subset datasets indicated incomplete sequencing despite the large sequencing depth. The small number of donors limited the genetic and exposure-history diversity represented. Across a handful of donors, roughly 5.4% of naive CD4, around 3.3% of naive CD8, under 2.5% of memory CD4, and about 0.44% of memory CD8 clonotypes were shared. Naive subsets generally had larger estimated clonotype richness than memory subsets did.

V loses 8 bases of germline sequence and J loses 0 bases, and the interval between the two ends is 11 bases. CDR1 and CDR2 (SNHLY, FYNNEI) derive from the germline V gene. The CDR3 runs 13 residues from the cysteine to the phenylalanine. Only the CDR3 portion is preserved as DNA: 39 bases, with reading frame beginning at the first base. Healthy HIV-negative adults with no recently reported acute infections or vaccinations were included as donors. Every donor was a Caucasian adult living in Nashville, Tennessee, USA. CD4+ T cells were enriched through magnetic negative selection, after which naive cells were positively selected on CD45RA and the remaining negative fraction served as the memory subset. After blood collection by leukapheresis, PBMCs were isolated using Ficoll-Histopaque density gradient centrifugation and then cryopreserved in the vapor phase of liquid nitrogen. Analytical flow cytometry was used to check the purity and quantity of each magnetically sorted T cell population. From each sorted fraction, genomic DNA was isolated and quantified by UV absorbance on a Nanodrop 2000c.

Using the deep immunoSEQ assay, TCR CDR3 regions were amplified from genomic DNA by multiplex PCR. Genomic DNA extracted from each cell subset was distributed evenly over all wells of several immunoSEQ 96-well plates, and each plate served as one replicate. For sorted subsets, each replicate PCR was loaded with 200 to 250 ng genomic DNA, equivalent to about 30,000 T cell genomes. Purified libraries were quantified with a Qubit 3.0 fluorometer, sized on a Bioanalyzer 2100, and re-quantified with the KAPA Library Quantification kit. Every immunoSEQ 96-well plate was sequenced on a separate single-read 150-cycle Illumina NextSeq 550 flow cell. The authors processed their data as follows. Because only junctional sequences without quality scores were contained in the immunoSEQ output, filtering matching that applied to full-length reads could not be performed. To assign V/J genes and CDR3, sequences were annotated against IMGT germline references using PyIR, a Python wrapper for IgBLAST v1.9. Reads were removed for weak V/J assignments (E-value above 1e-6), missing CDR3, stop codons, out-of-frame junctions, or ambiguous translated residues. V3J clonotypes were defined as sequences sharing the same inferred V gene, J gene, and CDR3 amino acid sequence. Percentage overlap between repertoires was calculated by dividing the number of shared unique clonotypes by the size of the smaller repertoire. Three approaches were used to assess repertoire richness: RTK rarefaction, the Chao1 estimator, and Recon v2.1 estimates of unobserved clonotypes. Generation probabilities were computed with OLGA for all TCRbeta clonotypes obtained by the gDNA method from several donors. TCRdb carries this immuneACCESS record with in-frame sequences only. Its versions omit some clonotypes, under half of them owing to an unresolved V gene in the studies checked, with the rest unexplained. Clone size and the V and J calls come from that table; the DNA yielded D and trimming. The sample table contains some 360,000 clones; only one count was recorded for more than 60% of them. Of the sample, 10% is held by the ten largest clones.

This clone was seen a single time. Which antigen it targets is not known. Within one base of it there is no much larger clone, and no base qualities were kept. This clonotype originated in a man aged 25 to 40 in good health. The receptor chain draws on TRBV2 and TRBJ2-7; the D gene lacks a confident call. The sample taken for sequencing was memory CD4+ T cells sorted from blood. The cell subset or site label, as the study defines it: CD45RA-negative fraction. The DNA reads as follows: TGTGCCAGCGGTTTGAGGAGCTCCTACGAGCAGTACTTC. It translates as CASGLRSSYEQYF.